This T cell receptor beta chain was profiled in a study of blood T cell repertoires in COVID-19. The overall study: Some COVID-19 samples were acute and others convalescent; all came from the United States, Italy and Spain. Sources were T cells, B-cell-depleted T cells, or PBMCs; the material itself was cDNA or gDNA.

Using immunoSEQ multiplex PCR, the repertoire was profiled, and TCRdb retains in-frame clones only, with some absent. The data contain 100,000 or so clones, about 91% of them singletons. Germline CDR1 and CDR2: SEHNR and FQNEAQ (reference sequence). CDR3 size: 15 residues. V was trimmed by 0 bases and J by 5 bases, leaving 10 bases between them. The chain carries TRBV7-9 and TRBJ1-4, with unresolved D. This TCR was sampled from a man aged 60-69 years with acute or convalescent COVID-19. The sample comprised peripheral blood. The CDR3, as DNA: TGTGCCAGCAGCTTAGCCTTTTGGCGGAATGAAAAACTGTTTTTT. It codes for CASSLAFWRNEKLFF.